The rows below give T cell receptor beta chains drawn from one sample of a study of blood T cell repertoires in COVID-19. TCRdb's copy holds only in-frame clones and misses some; the assay was immunoSEQ multiplex PCR. Among about 280,000 clones listed, around 85% were seen once. Source material: peripheral blood. These receptors all come from a woman in her 30s who had recovered from COVID-19. Both conserved end residues are part of each CDR3. The order of the fields is J gene, D gene, V gene, clone size, CDR3 protein, CDR3 DNA. D genes are given only for firm matches. Clone size is stated in some rows and not others, as once, few, many or a class when expanded.

j_gene: TRBJ1-5
d_gene: NA
v_gene: TRBV4-3
abundance: NA
CDR3aa: CASSQEAGEGQPQHF
CDR3nt: TGCGCCAGCAGCCAAGAGGCGGGTGAGGGTCAGCCCCAGCATTTT

j_gene: TRBJ1-2
d_gene: NA
v_gene: TRBV7-8
abundance: NA
CDR3aa: CASSSDFNYGYTF
CDR3nt: TGTGCCAGCAGCTCGGACTTTAACTATGGCTACACCTTC

j_gene: TRBJ1-2
d_gene: TRBD1
v_gene: TRBV6-5
abundance: NA
CDR3aa: CASRRTGEGYGYTF
CDR3nt: TGTGCCAGCAGAAGGACAGGGGAAGGGTATGGCTACACCTTC

j_gene: TRBJ2-3
d_gene: NA
v_gene: TRBV13
abundance: NA
CDR3aa: CASSPQGGAYTDTQYF
CDR3nt: TGTGCCAGCAGCCCCCAGGGGGGTGCCTACACAGATACGCAGTATTTT

j_gene: TRBJ2-4
d_gene: NA
v_gene: TRBV7-2
abundance: NA
CDR3aa: CASSLAPGDIQYF
CDR3nt: TGTGCCAGCAGCCTCGCCCCAGGGGATATTCAGTACTTC

j_gene: TRBJ1-2
d_gene: NA
v_gene: TRBV28
abundance: NA
CDR3aa: CASSPTGANYGYTF
CDR3nt: TGTGCCAGCTCCCCGACAGGAGCTAACTATGGCTACACCTTC

j_gene: TRBJ2-1
d_gene: TRBD2
v_gene: TRBV6-1
abundance: NA
CDR3aa: CASRGAGGEANEQFF
CDR3nt: TGTGCCAGCAGGGGAGCGGGAGGCGAGGCTAATGAGCAGTTCTTC

j_gene: TRBJ1-5
d_gene: TRBD1
v_gene: TRBV5-1
abundance: once
CDR3aa: CASSLQGRNQPQHF
CDR3nt: TGCGCCAGCAGCTTACAGGGGAGGAATCAGCCCCAGCATTTT

j_gene: TRBJ2-1
d_gene: TRBD2
v_gene: TRBV10-3
abundance: NA
CDR3aa: CAISDRRLADNEQFF
CDR3nt: TGTGCCATCAGTGATAGAAGGCTAGCGGATAATGAGCAGTTCTTC

j_gene: TRBJ2-5
d_gene: NA
v_gene: TRBV7-2
abundance: NA
CDR3aa: CASSLPPFQETQYF
CDR3nt: TGTGCCAGCAGCTTACCCCCTTTCCAAGAGACCCAGTACTTC

j_gene: TRBJ2-1
d_gene: TRBD2
v_gene: TRBV18
abundance: NA
CDR3aa: CASSPGTSGAYNEQFF
CDR3nt: TGTGCCAGCTCGCCCGGGACTAGCGGGGCCTACAATGAGCAGTTCTTC

j_gene: TRBJ2-5
d_gene: NA
v_gene: TRBV7-7
abundance: NA
CDR3aa: CASSLEGGETQYF
CDR3nt: TGTGCTAGCAGCTTAGAAGGGGGAGAGACCCAGTACTTC

j_gene: TRBJ1-4
d_gene: NA
v_gene: TRBV5-1
abundance: NA
CDR3aa: CASSLGDSATNEKLFF
CDR3nt: TGCGCCAGCAGCTTGGGAGATTCTGCAACTAATGAAAAACTGTTTTTT

j_gene: TRBJ2-1
d_gene: TRBD1
v_gene: TRBV2
abundance: NA
CDR3aa: CASSGSPGQGHEQFF
CDR3nt: TGTGCCAGCAGTGGTTCACCGGGACAGGGCCATGAGCAGTTCTTC

j_gene: TRBJ2-7
d_gene: NA
v_gene: TRBV7-2
abundance: once
CDR3aa: CASSHTYRVDGEQYF
CDR3nt: TGTGCCAGCAGTCATACTTACAGGGTGGATGGCGAGCAGTACTTC

j_gene: TRBJ2-1
d_gene: TRBD1
v_gene: TRBV6-4
abundance: once
CDR3aa: CASSGQAASANEQFF
CDR3nt: TGTGCCAGCAGCGGACAGGCGGCATCGGCCAATGAGCAGTTCTTC

j_gene: TRBJ1-6
d_gene: NA
v_gene: TRBV6-5
abundance: NA
CDR3aa: CASRIDSGFNSPLHF
CDR3nt: TGTGCCAGCAGAATAGACAGCGGGTTTAATTCACCCCTCCACTTT

j_gene: TRBJ2-5
d_gene: TRBD1
v_gene: TRBV6-5
abundance: NA
CDR3aa: CASRDRTLRGQYF
CDR3nt: TGTGCCAGCAGGGACAGGACTCTCCGCGGCCAGTACTTC

j_gene: TRBJ1-5
d_gene: NA
v_gene: TRBV27
abundance: NA
CDR3aa: CASSLRGSDQPQHF
CDR3nt: TGTGCCAGCAGTTTACGGGGTTCGGATCAGCCCCAGCATTTT

j_gene: TRBJ2-3
d_gene: TRBD2
v_gene: TRBV9
abundance: NA
CDR3aa: CASSPSGRGTDTQYF
CDR3nt: TGTGCCAGCAGCCCCAGCGGGAGAGGAACAGATACGCAGTATTTT